This T cell receptor beta chain was sequenced for a study of response to subunit inactivated influenza vaccine. Study-level points and caveats: The study's authors posited that every seasonal influenza vaccination enlists few new T cells.

This clonotype has ten or more counts. Its specificity is unknown. TCRdb reprocessed the RT-PCR reads via MiXCR and lists one record per CDR3 protein. Seen here are hundreds of thousands of distinct CDR3 sequences, around 8% observed once, and the top ten hold 13%. This CDR3 has 16 residues. Looked up from germline, CDR1 is DFQATT and CDR2 is SNEGSKA (reference sequence). V was cut by 2 bases and J by 0 bases, with 14 bases left in between. The chain uses TRBV20-1 and TRBJ2-1; D possibly corresponds to TRBD2 (6 bases). The origin of this receptor is a man aged 45 to 70 who received an inactivated influenza vaccine. The sample in question was PBMCs from blood, obtained about 23 months after vaccination. The chain's CDR3 is CSARSGGASSYNEQFF. DNA for the CDR3: TGCAGTGCTAGATCGGGCGGGGCGAGCTCCTACAATGAGCAGTTCTTC.